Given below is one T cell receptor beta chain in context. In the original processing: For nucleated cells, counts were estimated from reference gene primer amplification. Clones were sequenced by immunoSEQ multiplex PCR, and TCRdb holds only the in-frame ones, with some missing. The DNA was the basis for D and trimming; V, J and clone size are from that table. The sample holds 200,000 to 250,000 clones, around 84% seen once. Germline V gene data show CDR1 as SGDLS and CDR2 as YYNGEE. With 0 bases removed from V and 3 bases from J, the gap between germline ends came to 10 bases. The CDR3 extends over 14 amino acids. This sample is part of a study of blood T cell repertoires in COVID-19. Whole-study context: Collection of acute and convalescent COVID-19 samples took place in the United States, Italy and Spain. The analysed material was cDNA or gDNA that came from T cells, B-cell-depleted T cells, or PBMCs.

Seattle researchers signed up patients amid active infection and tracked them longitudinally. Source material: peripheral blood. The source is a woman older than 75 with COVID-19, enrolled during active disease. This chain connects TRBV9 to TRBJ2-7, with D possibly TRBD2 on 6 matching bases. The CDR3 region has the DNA TGTGCCAGCAGCGTAGACCCGGGGGTCTACGAGCAGTACTTC. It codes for CASSVDPGVYEQYF.